This T cell receptor beta chain was sequenced in a study of shared clonotypes between healthy human individuals. Whole-study context: Each donor's CD4 naive and CD4 memory cells filled three plates apiece, CD8 naive two, and CD8 memory one. Notes on the study in general: Naive subsets typically showed greater estimated richness than memory subsets. Among non-shared clonotypes, generation probabilities were lower than among those shared by all four donors. Since donors were few, the genetic and exposure-history diversity represented was limited.

To note about this clone: Its antigen is not identified.

TCRdb keeps only in-frame clones here, not all; method: immunoSEQ multiplex PCR. The top ten hold 34% of the sample, which has around 690,000 clones, about 90% seen once. Trimming removed 4 bases from V and 7 bases from J; junction bases left unmatched: 13. Germline V gives CDR1 SNHLY, CDR2 FYNNEI. CDR3 size: 18 residues. Material for sequencing was memory CD8+ T cells from PBMCs. Documented subset: CD45RO+ cells pooled with CCR7-negative TemRA cells. The clonotype originates from a young man in good health. Some clones in this sample may be carry-over from other donors' samples. V is TRBV2 and J is TRBJ2-2; 12 nucleotides line up with TRBD2. The CDR3 sequence: CASSVASGRAGSYGELFF. The CDR3 DNA sequence: TGTGCCAGCAGTGTCGCTAGCGGGAGGGCCGGGTCGTACGGGGAGCTGTTTTTT.